The 30 T cell receptor beta chains reported below all come from one sample, sequenced in a study of shared clonotypes between healthy human individuals. The naive CD8 fraction comprised CD45RO-negative cells positively selected for CCR7 and excluded terminally differentiated effector memory CD45RA+ cells. Measured with immunoSEQ multiplex PCR; TCRdb has only the in-frame clones, and not every one. Among around 2.1 million clones listed, approximately 94% were seen once. The sample comprised naive CD8+ T cells from PBMCs. The receptors here all came from a man younger than 35 in good health. Some clones in this sample may be carry-over from other donors' samples.

Details on this clone: Different DNA sequences within this sample yield the same CDR3. The chain combines TRBV7-2 with TRBJ2-1, with 7 nucleotides matching TRBD2. Germline CDR1 reads SGHTA; CDR2 reads FQGNSA. V shed 1 base and J 4 bases; nucleotides not matched to a gene: 4. The CDR3 runs to 15 residues. CDR3 loop: CASSLVTSAYNEQFF. The CDR3 region has the DNA TGTGCCAGCAGCTTAGTAACTAGCGCGTACAATGAGCAGTTCTTC. The full variable domain, rest sourced from reference TRBV7-2 and TRBJ2-1, is GAGVSQSPSNKVTEKGKDVELRCDPISGHTALYWYRQSLGQGLEFLIYFQGNSAPDKSGLPSDRFSAERTGGSVSTLTIQRTQQEDSAVYLCASSLVTSAYNEQFFGPGTRLTVL.

This chain joins TRBV11-2 and TRBJ2-7; D is possibly TRBD2 (5 bases). Trimming removed 4 bases from V and 5 bases from J, with 15 bases in between. The CDR3 is made up of 14 amino acids. Germline lookup yields CDR1 SGHAT and CDR2 FQNNGV. DNA for the CDR3: TGTGCCAGCAGCTCTGGAGGTTTAGAACACGAGCAGTACTTC. Protein: CASSSGGLEHEQYF. The entire variable domain, with the rest obtained from reference TRBV11-2 and TRBJ2-7, is as follows: EAGVAQSPRYKIIEKRQSVAFWCNPISGHATLYWYQQILGQGPKLLIQFQNNGVVDDSQLPKDRFSAERLKGVDSTLKIQPAKLEDSAVYLCASSSGGLEHEQYFGPGTRLTVT.

The CDR3 DNA follows: TGCGCCAGCAGCTTACTACCAGGGGGAGATCAGCCCCAGCATTTT. It specifies CASSLLPGGDQPQHF. The chain couples TRBV5-1 to TRBJ1-5; 7 bases line up with TRBD1. CDR1 and CDR2 (germline): SGHRS, YFSETQ. Trimming removed 2 bases from V and 5 bases from J; junction bases left unmatched: 7. The CDR3 is made up of 15 amino acids.

This clone was counted between two and nine times. In DNA form, the CDR3 reads TGTGCCAGTAGTATACCCTCGACAGGGCTGCTCACTGAAGCTTTCTTT. Encoded protein: CASSIPSTGLLTEAFF. The chain couples TRBV19 to TRBJ1-1; 7 nucleotides align to TRBD1. The CDR3 loop spans 16 amino acids. Germline values: CDR1 LNHDA, CDR2 SQIVND (reference sequence). After removal of 2 bases from V and 4 bases from J, the junction contained 10 bases not matched to a gene.

The chain is built from TRBV7-8 and TRBJ2-5; D is unresolved. CDR3 length: 14 amino acids. The germline V gene encodes CDR1 SGHVS and CDR2 FQNEAQ. V lost 5 bases to trimming and J lost 2 bases, with 12 bases between them. CDR3 residues: CASSPLDGQETQYF. The DNA of the CDR3 is TGTGCCAGCAGCCCCCTCGACGGGCAAGAGACCCAGTACTTC.

This chain joins TRBV28 and TRBJ1-5; possibly TRBD1 for D (5 bases). This CDR3 comprises 16 residues. The germline V gene encodes CDR1 MDHEN and CDR2 SYDVKM. V was shortened by 1 base and J by 2 bases, with 12 bases between the two germline ends. The CDR3 spells CASSLYGDPGNQPQHF. CDR3 sequence (DNA): TGTGCCAGCAGTTTATACGGGGACCCCGGCAATCAGCCCCAGCATTTT.

The J gene is TRBJ1-2, the V gene TRBV20-1; D ambiguous. CDR3 length: 10 amino acids. V shed 7 bases and J shed 5 bases, with 8 bases lying between them. The V gene's germline CDR1 is DFQATT and CDR2 SNEGSKA (reference sequence). Written as DNA, the CDR3 is TGCAGTGTAGGCGAATATGGCTACACCTTC. Translating it yields CSVGEYGYTF.

V is TRBV7-8 and J is TRBJ1-1; perhaps TRBD1 as D (5 bases). The CDR3 runs 16 residues. The V and J ends lost 5 bases and 3 bases respectively, with 19 bases between them. The germline V gene encodes CDR1 SGHVS and CDR2 FQNEAQ. CDR3 sequence reads: CASSIFWGGEDTEAFF. The CDR3 region has the DNA TGTGCCAGCAGCATTTTTTGGGGAGGGGAGGACACTGAAGCTTTCTTT.

The chain carries TRBV13 and TRBJ2-7; no clear D gene. V lost 5 bases, J lost 6 bases, and 8 bases lay in between. This CDR3 has 11 amino acids. Looked up from germline, CDR1 is PRHDT and CDR2 is FYEKMQ (reference sequence). The CDR3 DNA reads TGTGCCAGCAGCGTGACGGGCGAGCAGTACTTC. This gives the protein CASSVTGEQYF.

The chain uses TRBV30 and TRBJ1-1, with no clear D. Per germline, CDR1 GTSNPN and CDR2 SVGIG (reference sequence). CDR3 length: 17 amino acids. The V end lost 4 bases, the J end lost 1 base, and 22 bases lay between the germline ends. The CDR3 loop is CAWNNLETSFGNTEAFF. Here the CDR3 DNA reads TGTGCCTGGAACAATCTGGAGACTTCCTTTGGGAACACTGAAGCTTTCTTT.

V usage is TRBV6-5 and J usage is TRBJ1-4; D uncertain. CDR1 and CDR2 (germline): MNHEY, SVGAGI. Trimming cost V 2 bases and J 5 bases, with 6 bases left between them. The CDR3 extends over 13 amino acids. CDR3 in amino acids: CASSYAGNEKLFF. The CDR3 DNA follows: TGTGCCAGCAGTTACGCGGGGAATGAAAAACTGTTTTTT.

This chain joins TRBV11-2 and TRBJ2-7; TRBD1 is a possible D gene (6 bases). This CDR3 is built from 14 residues. The V end was cut by 5 bases, the J end by 5 bases, with 16 bases between. The germline V gene encodes CDR1 SGHAT and CDR2 FQNNGV. The CDR3 DNA reads as TGTGCCAGCAGCGAAAGGACAGTCAACAACGAGCAGTACTTC. It codes for CASSERTVNNEQYF.

The genes are TRBV27 and TRBJ2-7, with TRBD2 matching over 11 bases. The ends lost 5 bases at V and 0 bases at J; junction bases unmatched: 9. The CDR3 is 17 residues long. From germline, CDR1 is MNHEY and CDR2 SMNVEV (reference sequence). The CDR3 loop is CASSVSGRGQSSYEQYF. CDR3 bases: TGTGCCAGCAGTGTTAGCGGGAGGGGGCAGAGCTCCTACGAGCAGTACTTC.

The chain couples TRBV27 to TRBJ1-4; a possible D gene is TRBD1 (6 bases). The V end was cut by 3 bases, the J end by 8 bases, with 13 bases between. The germline CDR1 and CDR2 sequences are MNHEY and SMNVEV (reference sequence). The CDR3 is 14 amino acids. CDR3: CASSFMGAREKLFF. The CDR3 nucleotides read TGTGCCAGCAGTTTTATGGGGGCGCGGGAAAAACTGTTTTTT.

This chain uses TRBV4-1 with TRBJ2-5; no reliable D call. The V gene's germline CDR1 is MGHRA and CDR2 YSYEKL. V was shortened by 1 base and J by 5 bases, with 11 bases between the two germline ends. The CDR3 consists of 14 residues. CDR3 DNA sequence: TGCGCCAGCAGCCAAGTCGTAGGTTCGGAGACCCAGTACTTC. Residues: CASSQVVGSETQYF.

This rearrangement joins TRBV10-2 to TRBJ2-1; TRBD2 matches at 8 bases. Germline V CDR1 and CDR2: WSHSY, SAAADI. The ends lost 2 bases at V and 0 bases at J; junction bases unmatched: 6. The CDR3 consists of 17 residues. The CDR3 nucleotides are TGCGCCAGCAGTGAGCCGACTAGCGCGAGCTCCTACAATGAGCAGTTCTTC. Translating gives CASSEPTSASSYNEQFF.

To note about this clone: At the DNA level, this CDR3 is encoded by other sequences in the same sample as well. This chain uses TRBV27 with TRBJ2-7; unclear D gene. The V gene lost 3 bases and the J gene lost 2 bases, with 8 bases spanning the gap. Germline loops: CDR1 MNHEY, CDR2 SMNVEV (reference sequence). There are 13 residues in the CDR3. In nucleotides, the CDR3 is TGTGCCAGCAGTTTCGGGCCTACCTACGAGCAGTACTTC. Translating gives CASSFGPTYEQYF.

Worth noting for this clone: This CDR3 is also generated by other DNA sequences in the sample. The genes are TRBV27 and TRBJ1-1; D ambiguous. V was cut by 4 bases and J by 4 bases, with 7 bases left in between. The CDR3 consists of 12 residues. Germline V CDR1 and CDR2: MNHEY, SMNVEV (reference sequence). CDR3 region: CASSWGGTEAFF. The CDR3 region has the DNA TGTGCCAGCAGTTGGGGAGGCACTGAAGCTTTCTTT.

The rearrangement uses TRBV7-2 and TRBJ1-1; 9 bases match TRBD1. Germline CDR1 is SGHTA and CDR2 is FQGNSA. This CDR3 region has 16 residues. The V gene end was trimmed by 6 bases and the J gene end by 5 bases; junction bases not matched to a gene: 13. The CDR3 bases are TGTGCCAGCAGTCCCCAGGGACAGGGATGGAGGACTGAAGCTTTCTTT. Translating gives CASSPQGQGWRTEAFF.

The chain employs TRBV11-2 and TRBJ1-2, with 7 bases that match TRBD1. The length of the CDR3 is 13 residues. CDR1 is SGHAT and CDR2 is FQNNGV in the germline V gene. J gave up 4 bases and V 6 bases, and 5 bases lay outside the gene matches. CDR3 region: CASSHGQVYGYTF. The CDR3 DNA follows: TGTGCCAGCAGTCACGGACAGGTCTATGGCTACACCTTC. The variable domain in full, with the rest retrieved from reference TRBV11-2 and TRBJ1-2, is EAGVAQSPRYKIIEKRQSVAFWCNPISGHATLYWYQQILGQGPKLLIQFQNNGVVDDSQLPKDRFSAERLKGVDSTLKIQPAKLEDSAVYLCASSHGQVYGYTFGSGTRLTVV.

This clone has only a few counts. Other DNA sequences in this sample translate to the same CDR3. The V call is TRBV27, the J call TRBJ1-5; the D is unclear. Trimming took off 3 bases at V and 1 base at J, with 4 bases between the two ends. Germline CDR1 reads MNHEY; CDR2 reads SMNVEV (reference sequence). The CDR3 covers 13 residues. The CDR3 spells CASSFSSNQPQHF. CDR3 in DNA: TGTGCCAGCAGTTTTTCCAGCAATCAGCCCCAGCATTTT.

The chain couples TRBV28 to TRBJ1-4; maybe TRBD1 (5 bases). CDR1 and CDR2 from the germline V gene are MDHEN and SYDVKM. Trimming removed 5 bases at V and 5 bases at J, with 18 bases between. CDR3 size: 16 residues. Here the CDR3 DNA reads TGTGCCAGCAGTCCCTTGGGTCGGGGGGGAAATGAAAAACTGTTTTTT. Residues: CASSPLGRGGNEKLFF.

The rearrangement links TRBV30 to TRBJ2-5; a weak D match, TRBD1 (6 bases). Germline V gene sequence: CDR1 GTSNPN, CDR2 SVGIG (reference sequence). Trimming removed 5 bases at V and 9 bases at J, with 16 bases between. CDR3 length: 12 residues. The CDR3 coding sequence is TGTGCCTGGGGGGACACTGAATGGGCCCAGTACTTC. Its translation: CAWGDTEWAQYF.

This sequence joins TRBV29-1 and TRBJ2-2; 8 bases line up with TRBD1. V lost 6 bases, J lost 8 bases, and 8 bases stayed unmatched. CDR1 is SQVTM, CDR2 ANQGSEA, per germline. The CDR3 totals 13 residues. This CDR3 reads CSVGQGAFGELFF. CDR3 sequence (DNA): TGCAGCGTCGGTCAGGGGGCGTTTGGGGAGCTGTTTTTT.

This clone has only one observation. This chain uses TRBV7-9 with TRBJ2-5; D unresolved. The CDR3 is made up of 9 amino acids. Trimming took 8 bases from V and 3 from J, leaving 1 base between them. Germline assignment: CDR1 SEHNR and CDR2 FQNEAQ (reference sequence). The chain's CDR3 is CASEETQYF. The CDR3 DNA reads TGTGCCAGCGAAGAGACCCAGTACTTC.

This chain uses TRBV11-2 with TRBJ2-7; D is possibly TRBD1 or TRBD2 (5 bases each). This CDR3 has 16 amino acids. V lost 5 bases and J 3 bases, leaving 20 bases between the germline ends. Germline lookup yields CDR1 SGHAT and CDR2 FQNNGV. The chain's CDR3 is CASSPPLGRMDYEQYF. DNA for the CDR3: TGTGCCAGCAGCCCCCCTCTGGGACGGATGGACTACGAGCAGTACTTC.

The chain links TRBV7-2 to TRBJ1-2; D gene uncertain. Germline V lookup: CDR1 SGHTA, CDR2 FQGNSA. The CDR3 runs 14 residues. Between the trimmed V and J ends, which lost 5 bases and 2 bases, there was a span of 12 bases. CDR3 sequence (DNA): TGTGCCAGCAGCCAAAAAGGCACCAACTATGGCTACACCTTC. Its translation is CASSQKGTNYGYTF.

The chain combines TRBV13 with TRBJ1-2; no clear D. CDR1 and CDR2 from the germline V gene are PRHDT and FYEKMQ (reference sequence). V was clipped by 5 bases and J by 2 bases, with 15 bases between them. The length of the CDR3 is 15 residues. CDR3 in DNA: TGTGCCAGCAGCCTGATACTCGGACGCAACTATGGCTACACCTTC. It encodes CASSLILGRNYGYTF.

V usage is TRBV2 and J usage is TRBJ2-3; no reliable D call. V lost 3 bases to trimming and J lost 0 bases, with 16 bases between them. Germline CDR1 reads SNHLY; CDR2 reads FYNNEI. The CDR3 contains 17 residues. The CDR3: CASSEMVAIPSTDTQYF. CDR3 nucleotide sequence: TGTGCCAGCAGTGAGATGGTGGCCATACCTAGCACAGATACGCAGTATTTT.

The chain carries TRBV2 and TRBJ2-7; the match to TRBD2 covers 8 bases. The CDR3 length is 12 residues. Germline CDR1 is SNHLY and CDR2 is FYNNEI. The trim removed 10 bases at V and 3 bases at J, leaving 5 bases unmatched. The DNA for the CDR3 is TGTGCCATCCTGCGGGGGGACTACGAGCAGTACTTC. It is translated as CAILRGDYEQYF.